The T cell receptor beta chain described here comes from a study of blood T cells in healthy people across ages. This clonotype has more than one count but fewer than ten. CDR1 and CDR2 (germline): ENHRY, SYGVKD. V lost 6 bases, J lost 6 bases, and 5 bases stayed unmatched. CDR3 length: 13 residues. PCR was performed a second time for about 7 to 11 cycles using a sample-barcoded 5' primer and a J-beta primer mix. Every cDNA molecule bore a tag from a template-switch adaptor containing 12 random nucleotides. TCRdb re-called the 5' RACE reads through MiXCR, storing one row per CDR3 protein. This sample carries more than 500,000 distinct CDR3 sequences, roughly 28% of them seen once, and the ten largest clones take less than 20%.

Material: blood. The chain recombines TRBV10-3 with TRBJ1-3, with 7 positions matching TRBD1. This sequence was found in a woman aged 70 to 79 in good health. The CDR3 nucleotides read TGTGCCATCAGCCCGGGACAGCCAAACACCATATATTTT. Protein product: CAISPGQPNTIYF.